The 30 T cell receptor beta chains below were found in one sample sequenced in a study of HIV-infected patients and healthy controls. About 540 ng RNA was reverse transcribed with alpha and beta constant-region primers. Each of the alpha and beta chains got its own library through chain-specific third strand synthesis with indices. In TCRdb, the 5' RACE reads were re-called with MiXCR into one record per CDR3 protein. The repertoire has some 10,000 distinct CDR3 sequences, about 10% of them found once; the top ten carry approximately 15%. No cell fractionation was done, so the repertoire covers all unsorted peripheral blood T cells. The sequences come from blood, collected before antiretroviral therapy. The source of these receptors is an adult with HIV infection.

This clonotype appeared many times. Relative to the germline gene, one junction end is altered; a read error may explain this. DNA for the CDR3: TGTGCCAGCTCACCTGCCAGGGGGTCCTCCAATGAGCAGTTCTTC. Its translation is CASSPARGSSNEQFF. V and J are TRBV18 and TRBJ2-1; 7 nucleotides align to TRBD1. The germline CDR1 and CDR2 sequences are KGHSH and LQKENI. CDR3 size: 15 residues.

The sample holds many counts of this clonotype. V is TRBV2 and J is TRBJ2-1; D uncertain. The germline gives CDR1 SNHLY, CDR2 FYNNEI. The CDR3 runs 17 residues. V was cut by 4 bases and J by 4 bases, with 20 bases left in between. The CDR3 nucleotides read TGTGCCAGCAGTGGCAAGCTGGCACCGCCCGTTTACAATGAGCAGTTCTTC. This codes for CASSGKLAPPVYNEQFF.

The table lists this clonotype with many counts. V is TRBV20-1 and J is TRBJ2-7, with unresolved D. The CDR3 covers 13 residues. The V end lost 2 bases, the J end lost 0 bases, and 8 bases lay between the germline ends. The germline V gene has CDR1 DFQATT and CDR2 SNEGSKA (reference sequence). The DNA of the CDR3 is TGCAGTGCTAGACCCAGAAGCTCCTACGAGCAGTACTTC. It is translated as CSARPRSSYEQYF.

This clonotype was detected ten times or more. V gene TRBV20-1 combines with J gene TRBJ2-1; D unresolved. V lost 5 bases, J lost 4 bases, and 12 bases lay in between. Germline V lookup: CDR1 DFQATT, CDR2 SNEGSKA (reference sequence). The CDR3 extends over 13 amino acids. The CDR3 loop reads CSAPLKTYNEQFF. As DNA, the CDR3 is TGCAGTGCTCCCCTAAAAACTTACAATGAGCAGTTCTTC.

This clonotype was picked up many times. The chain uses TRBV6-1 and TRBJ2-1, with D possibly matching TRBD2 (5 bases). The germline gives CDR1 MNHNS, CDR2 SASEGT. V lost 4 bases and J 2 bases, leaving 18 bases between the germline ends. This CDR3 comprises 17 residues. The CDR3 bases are TGTGCCAGCAGTGTTACGGTACGAGCGGAAACCTACAATGAGCAGTTCTTC. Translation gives CASSVTVRAETYNEQFF.

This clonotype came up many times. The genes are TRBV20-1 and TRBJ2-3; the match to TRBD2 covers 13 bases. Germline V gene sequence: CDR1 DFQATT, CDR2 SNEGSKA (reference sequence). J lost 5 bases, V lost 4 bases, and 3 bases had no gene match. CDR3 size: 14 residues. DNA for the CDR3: TGCAGTGCTACGGGACTAGCGGGAAAAGATACGCAGTATTTT. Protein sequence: CSATGLAGKDTQYF.

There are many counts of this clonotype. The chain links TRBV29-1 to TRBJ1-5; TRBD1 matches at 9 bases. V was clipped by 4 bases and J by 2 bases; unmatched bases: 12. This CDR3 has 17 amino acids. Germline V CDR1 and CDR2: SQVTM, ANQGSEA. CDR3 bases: TGCAGCGTTGTTCTTGGGACAGGGTTCCATGGCAATCAGCCCCAGCATTTT. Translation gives CSVVLGTGFHGNQPQHF.

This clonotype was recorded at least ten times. This CDR3 is CASSQWTGNTEAFF. CDR3 DNA: TGTGCCAGCAGCCAGTGGACAGGGAACACTGAAGCTTTCTTT. This rearrangement joins TRBV5-5 to TRBJ1-1; 7 bases agree with TRBD1. The CDR3 is 14 amino acids. Germline-derived CDR1 and CDR2 are SGHKS and YYEKEE (reference sequence). J gave up 1 base and V 4 bases, and 4 bases lay outside the gene matches. The variable domain in full, with the rest retrieved from reference TRBV5-5 and TRBJ1-1, is DAGVTQSPTHLIKTRGQQVTLRCSPISGHKSVSWYQQVLGQGPQFIFQYYEKEERGRGNFPDRFSARQFPNYSSELNVNALLLGDSALYLCASSQWTGNTEAFFGQGTRLTVV.

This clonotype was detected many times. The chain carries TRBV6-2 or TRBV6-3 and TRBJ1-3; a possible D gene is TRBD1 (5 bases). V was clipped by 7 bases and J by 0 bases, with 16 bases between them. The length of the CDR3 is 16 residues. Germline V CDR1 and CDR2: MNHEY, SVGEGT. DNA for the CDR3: TGTGCCAGCAATCTCGGGGGACCGCTCTCTGGAAACACCATATATTTT. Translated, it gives CASNLGGPLSGNTIYF.

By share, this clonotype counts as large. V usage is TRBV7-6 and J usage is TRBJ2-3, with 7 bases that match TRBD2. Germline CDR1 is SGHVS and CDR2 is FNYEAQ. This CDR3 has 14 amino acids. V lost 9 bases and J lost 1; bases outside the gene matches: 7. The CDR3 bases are TGTGCCAGTGGGGAGGGCTGGGGCACAGATACGCAGTATTTT. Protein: CASGEGWGTDTQYF.

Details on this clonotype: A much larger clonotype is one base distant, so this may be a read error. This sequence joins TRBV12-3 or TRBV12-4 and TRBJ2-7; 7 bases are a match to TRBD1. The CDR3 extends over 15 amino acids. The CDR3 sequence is CVSSGGQKSSYEQYF. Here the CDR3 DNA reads TGTGTCAGCAGTGGGGGACAGAAGAGCTCCTACGAGCAGTACTTC.

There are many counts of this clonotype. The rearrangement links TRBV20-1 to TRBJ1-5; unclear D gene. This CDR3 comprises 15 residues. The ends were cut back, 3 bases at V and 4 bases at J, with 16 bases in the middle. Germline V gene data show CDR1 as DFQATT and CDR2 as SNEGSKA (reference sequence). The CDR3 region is CSASWYSRRNQPQHF. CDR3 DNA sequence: TGCAGTGCTAGTTGGTACAGCAGGAGAAATCAGCCCCAGCATTTT.

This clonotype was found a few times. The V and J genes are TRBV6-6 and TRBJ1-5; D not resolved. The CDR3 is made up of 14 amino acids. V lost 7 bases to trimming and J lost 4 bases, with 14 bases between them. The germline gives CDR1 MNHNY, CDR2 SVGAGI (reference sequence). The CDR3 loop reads CASTLRDGNQPQHF. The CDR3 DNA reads TGTGCCAGCACCCTACGGGATGGGAATCAGCCCCAGCATTTT.

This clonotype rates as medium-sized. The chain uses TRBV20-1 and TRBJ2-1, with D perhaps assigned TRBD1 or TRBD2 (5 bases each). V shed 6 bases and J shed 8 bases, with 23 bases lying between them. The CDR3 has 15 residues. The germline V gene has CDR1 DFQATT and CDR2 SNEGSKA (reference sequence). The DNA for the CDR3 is TGCAGTGCGACATCCGCCGGGACCGCGAGCGATGAGCAGTTCTTC. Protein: CSATSAGTASDEQFF.

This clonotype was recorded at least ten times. The CDR3, as DNA: TGTGCCAGCAGTCCGACAGGGGAAAAGACCCAGTACTTC. Protein: CASSPTGEKTQYF. The chain joins TRBV6-1 to TRBJ2-5, with 8 bases that match TRBD1. Germline V gene lookup returns CDR1 MNHNS and CDR2 SASEGT. This CDR3 spans 13 amino acids. J was trimmed by 6 bases and V by 5 bases; bases with no gene match: 5.

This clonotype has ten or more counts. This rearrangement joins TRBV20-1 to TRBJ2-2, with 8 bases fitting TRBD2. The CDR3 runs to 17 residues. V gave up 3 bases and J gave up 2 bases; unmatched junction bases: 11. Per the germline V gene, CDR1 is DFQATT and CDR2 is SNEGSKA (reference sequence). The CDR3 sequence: CSASSALAVFNTGELFF. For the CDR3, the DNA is TGCAGTGCTAGTAGTGCACTAGCGGTTTTCAACACCGGGGAGCTGTTTTTT.

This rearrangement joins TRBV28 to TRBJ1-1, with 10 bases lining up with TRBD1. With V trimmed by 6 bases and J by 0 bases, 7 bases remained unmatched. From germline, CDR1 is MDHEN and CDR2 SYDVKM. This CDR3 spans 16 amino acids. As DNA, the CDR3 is TGTGCCAGCAGCAGGACAGGGGGGCCCATGAACACTGAAGCTTTCTTT. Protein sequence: CASSRTGGPMNTEAFF. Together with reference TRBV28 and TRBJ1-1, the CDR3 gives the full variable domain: DVKVTQSSRYLVKRTGEKVFLECVQDMDHENMFWYRQDPGLGLRLIYFSYDVKMKEKGDIPEGYSVSREKKERFSLILESASTNQTSMYLCASSRTGGPMNTEAFFGQGTRLTVV.

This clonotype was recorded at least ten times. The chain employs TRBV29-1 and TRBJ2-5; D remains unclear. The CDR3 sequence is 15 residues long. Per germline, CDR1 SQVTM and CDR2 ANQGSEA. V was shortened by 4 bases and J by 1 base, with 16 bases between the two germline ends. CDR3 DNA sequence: TGCAGCGTTGTCCGCGACGGAGCTCTCCAAGAGACCCAGTACTTC. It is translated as CSVVRDGALQETQYF.

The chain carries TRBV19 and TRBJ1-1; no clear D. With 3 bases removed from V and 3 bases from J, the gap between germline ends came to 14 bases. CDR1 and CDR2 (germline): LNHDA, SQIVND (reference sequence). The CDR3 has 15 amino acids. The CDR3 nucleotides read TGTGCCAGTAGTATCCTCGGGATCGTGGACACTGAAGCTTTCTTT. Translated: CASSILGIVDTEAFF. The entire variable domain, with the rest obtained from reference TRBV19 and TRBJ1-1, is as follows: DGGITQSPKYLFRKEGQNVTLSCEQNLNHDAMYWYRQDPGQGLRLIYYSQIVNDFQKGDIAEGYSVSREKKESFPLTVTSAQKNPTAFYLCASSILGIVDTEAFFGQGTRLTVV.

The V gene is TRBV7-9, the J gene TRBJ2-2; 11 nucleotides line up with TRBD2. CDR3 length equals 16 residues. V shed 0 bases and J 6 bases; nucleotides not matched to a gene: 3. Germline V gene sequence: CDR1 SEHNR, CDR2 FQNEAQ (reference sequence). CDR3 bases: TGTGCCAGCAGCTTAGCTAGCGGGAGGGCCGCCGGGGAGCTGTTTTTT. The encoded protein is CASSLASGRAAGELFF.

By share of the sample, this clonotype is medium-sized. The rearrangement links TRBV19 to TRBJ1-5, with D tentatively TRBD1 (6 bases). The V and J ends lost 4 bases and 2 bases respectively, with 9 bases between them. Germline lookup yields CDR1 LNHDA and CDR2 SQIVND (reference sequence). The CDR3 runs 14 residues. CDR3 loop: CASSTRQGNQPQHF. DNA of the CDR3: TGTGCCAGTAGTACACGACAGGGCAATCAGCCCCAGCATTTT. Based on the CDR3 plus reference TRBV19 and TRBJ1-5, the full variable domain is DGGITQSPKYLFRKEGQNVTLSCEQNLNHDAMYWYRQDPGQGLRLIYYSQIVNDFQKGDIAEGYSVSREKKESFPLTVTSAQKNPTAFYLCASSTRQGNQPQHFGDGTRLSIL.

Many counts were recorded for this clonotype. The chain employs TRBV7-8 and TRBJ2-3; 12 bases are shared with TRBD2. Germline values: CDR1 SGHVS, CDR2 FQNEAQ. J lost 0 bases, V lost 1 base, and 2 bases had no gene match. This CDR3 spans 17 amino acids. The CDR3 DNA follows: TGTGCCAGCAGCTTAGGAACTAGCGGGGGGAGCACAGATACGCAGTATTTT. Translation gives CASSLGTSGGSTDTQYF.

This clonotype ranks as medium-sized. Here the CDR3 reads CASSQDRGQFYGYTF. CDR3 bases: TGCGCCAGCAGCCAAGATAGGGGACAGTTCTATGGCTACACCTTC. The rearrangement links TRBV4-1 to TRBJ1-2; 7 bases align to TRBD1. This CDR3 is built from 15 residues. Germline V gene lookup returns CDR1 MGHRA and CDR2 YSYEKL. The V gene end was trimmed by 0 bases and the J gene end by 4 bases; junction bases not matched to a gene: 5.

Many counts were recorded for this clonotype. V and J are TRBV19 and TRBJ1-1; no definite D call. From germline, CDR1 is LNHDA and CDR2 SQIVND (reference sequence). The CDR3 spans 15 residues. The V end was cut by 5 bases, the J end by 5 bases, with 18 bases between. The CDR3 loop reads CASSPKNYLGTEAFF. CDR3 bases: TGTGCCAGTAGTCCTAAAAATTATCTGGGGACTGAAGCTTTCTTT.

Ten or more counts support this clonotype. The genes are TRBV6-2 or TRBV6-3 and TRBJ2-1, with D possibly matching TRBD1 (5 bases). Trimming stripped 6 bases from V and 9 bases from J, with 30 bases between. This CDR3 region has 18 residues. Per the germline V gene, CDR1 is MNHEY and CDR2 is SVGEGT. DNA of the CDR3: TGTGCCAGCAGACCTCTAATCCGGGCCAGGGCCCACCATGGTGAGCAGTTCTTC. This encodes CASRPLIRARAHHGEQFF.

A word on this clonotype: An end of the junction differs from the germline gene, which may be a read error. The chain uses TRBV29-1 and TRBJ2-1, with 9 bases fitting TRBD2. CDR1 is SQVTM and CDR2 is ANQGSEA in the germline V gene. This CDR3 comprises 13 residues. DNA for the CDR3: TGCGGCGTTGAATGGACTAGCGCCAATGAGCAGTTCTTC. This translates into CGVEWTSANEQFF.

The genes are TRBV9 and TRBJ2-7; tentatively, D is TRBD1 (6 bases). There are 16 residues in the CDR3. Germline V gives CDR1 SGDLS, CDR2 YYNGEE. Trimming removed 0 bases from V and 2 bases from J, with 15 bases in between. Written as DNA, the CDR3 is TGTGCCAGCAGCGTAGGGACAGCCAATATCCCCTACGAGCAGTACTTC. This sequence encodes CASSVGTANIPYEQYF.

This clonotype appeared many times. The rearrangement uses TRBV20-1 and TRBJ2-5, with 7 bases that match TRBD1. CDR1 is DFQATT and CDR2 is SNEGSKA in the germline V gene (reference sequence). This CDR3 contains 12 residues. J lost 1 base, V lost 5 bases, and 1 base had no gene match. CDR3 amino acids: CSAGTVQETQYF. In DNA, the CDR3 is TGCAGTGCTGGGACAGTCCAAGAGACCCAGTACTTC.

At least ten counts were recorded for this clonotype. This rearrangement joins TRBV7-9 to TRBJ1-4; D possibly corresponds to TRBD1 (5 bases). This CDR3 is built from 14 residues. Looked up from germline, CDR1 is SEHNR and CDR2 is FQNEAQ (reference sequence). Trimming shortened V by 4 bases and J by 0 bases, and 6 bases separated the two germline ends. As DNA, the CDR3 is TGTGCCAGCAGCTCAGGGACAACTAATGAAAAACTGTTTTTT. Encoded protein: CASSSGTTNEKLFF.

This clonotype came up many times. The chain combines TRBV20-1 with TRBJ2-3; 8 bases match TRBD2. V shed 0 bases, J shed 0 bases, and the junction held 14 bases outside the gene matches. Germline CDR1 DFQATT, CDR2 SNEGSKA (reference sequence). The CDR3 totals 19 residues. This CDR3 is CSARDFVAGYTSSTDTQYF. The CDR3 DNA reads TGCAGTGCTAGAGATTTCGTAGCGGGATATACTTCTAGCACAGATACGCAGTATTTT.